This is a list of T cell receptor beta chains from one sample in a study of blood T cells in healthy people across ages. One entry per CDR3 protein, called by TCRdb with MiXCR from the 5' RACE reads. The repertoire has about 500,000 distinct CDR3 sequences, around 24% of them found once; the top ten carry around 10%. The sample also formed part of further work on T cells of mothers and their children.

The sample was blood. Source of these receptors: a boy between 10 and 17 years old in good health. Both conserved end residues are part of each CDR3. A D gene is named only where the DNA matches it firmly. Where a row states a size, it is once, few, many or the class of an expanded clone; other rows omit it.

d_gene,j_gene,v_gene,abundance,CDR3aa,CDR3nt
TRBD1,TRBJ1-5,TRBV28,few,CASSFGGTGSQPQHF,TGTGCCAGCAGTTTTGGCGGGACAGGGAGTCAGCCCCAGCATTTT
-,TRBJ2-7,TRBV10-3,few,CAISAVARDRDYEQYF,TGTGCCATCAGTGCGGTGGCCCGTGACAGAGACTACGAGCAGTACTTC
-,TRBJ2-1,TRBV20-1,-,CSAREGGGHGEQFF,TGCAGTGCCAGAGAGGGTGGGGGGCATGGGGAGCAGTTCTTC
-,TRBJ2-1,TRBV29-1,-,CSVEDRRFF,TGCAGCGTTGAAGATCGAAGGTTCTTC
TRBD1,TRBJ2-2,TRBV6-1,few,CASSERQGMNTGELFF,TGTGCCAGCAGCGAGAGACAGGGTATGAACACCGGGGAGCTGTTTTTT
TRBD1,TRBJ2-1,TRBV28,few,CASSLPTGDNEQFF,TGTGCCAGCAGTTTACCAACAGGGGACAATGAGCAGTTCTTC
-,TRBJ2-7,TRBV20-1,-,CSARAVLPLSYEQYF,TGCAGTGCTAGGGCGGTCCTACCCCTCTCCTACGAGCAGTACTTC
-,TRBJ1-1,TRBV4-2,-,CASSHGTGPGRETEAFF,TGTGCCAGCAGCCACGGTACCGGGCCTGGGCGGGAGACTGAAGCTTTCTTT
-,TRBJ2-7,TRBV29-1,-,CSVVLIGPARRQYF,TGCAGCGTTGTCCTCATCGGCCCAGCGAGGCGGCAGTACTTC
-,TRBJ2-3,TRBV19,-,CASTLGVRTDFTDTQYF,TGTGCCAGTACCCTAGGGGTCCGGACAGACTTCACAGATACGCAGTATTTT
TRBD1,TRBJ2-7,TRBV2,few,CASSVRYRDSSMSSSYEQYF,TGTGCCAGCAGTGTTAGATACCGGGACAGCTCAATGTCGAGCTCCTACGAGCAGTACTTC
TRBD2,TRBJ2-5,TRBV7-2,many,CASSLGNIAGHMETQYF,TGTGCCAGCAGCTTAGGGAATATAGCGGGCCACATGGAGACCCAGTACTTC
-,TRBJ2-1,TRBV4-3,-,CASSQQEGTTWNNEQFF,TGCGCTAGCAGCCAGCAAGAGGGTACTACGTGGAACAATGAGCAGTTCTTC
-,TRBJ1-5,TRBV20-1,few,CSARGGRAGQPQHF,TGCAGTGCTAGAGGGGGCAGGGCTGGTCAGCCCCAGCATTTT
TRBD1,TRBJ1-2,TRBV18,-,CANSPQGYYGYTF,TGTGCCAACTCACCACAGGGGTACTATGGCTACACCTTC
-,TRBJ1-6,TRBV4-3,few,CASSQDRFARGSPLHF,TGCGCCAGCAGCCAAGATCGATTTGCCAGAGGTTCACCCCTCCACTTT
TRBD1,TRBJ1-4,TRBV5-1,few,CASSLGQGDEKLFF,TGCGCCAGCAGCTTAGGACAGGGGGATGAAAAACTGTTTTTT
TRBD2,TRBJ2-1,TRBV15,few,CATSGGAVSGNEQFF,TGCGCCACCAGCGGGGGGGCTGTGTCAGGCAATGAGCAGTTCTTC
TRBD2,TRBJ2-7,TRBV11-1,-,CASSGYGRPYEQYF,TGTGCCAGCAGCGGCTACGGGAGGCCCTACGAGCAGTACTTC
-,TRBJ1-2,TRBV4-3,-,CASSQVGEGGYGYTF,TGCGCCAGCAGCCAAGTCGGGGAGGGGGGCTATGGCTACACCTTC
-,TRBJ2-7,TRBV4-3,few,CASSQEIGIPPTYEQYF,TGCGCCAGCAGCCAAGAAATCGGAATCCCACCTACCTACGAGCAGTACTTC
TRBD2,TRBJ2-2,TRBV5-6,few,CASSLSLAGVTGELFF,TGTGCCAGCAGCTTGAGTCTAGCGGGAGTCACCGGGGAGCTGTTTTTT
-,TRBJ2-1,TRBV12-3/TRBV12-4,-,CASSLSGGTRVRNEQFF,TGTGCCAGCAGTTTATCAGGGGGGACAAGGGTCCGCAACGAGCAGTTCTTC
TRBD1,TRBJ1-1,TRBV4-3,-,CASSQERGPRWTEAFF,TGCGCCAGCAGCCAAGAGAGGGGGCCGCGGTGGACTGAAGCTTTCTTT